These 26 T cell receptor beta chains were all obtained from the same sample, sequenced in a study of blood T cell repertoires in COVID-19. Here immunoSEQ multiplex PCR was the method, and the copy in TCRdb shows in-frame clones only, minus some. The sample carries about 370,000 clones, approximately 92% recorded once. Sequenced: PBMCs or T cells enriched from blood (not recorded which). All receptors come from a man in his late teens or twenties who had recovered from COVID-19.

The gene calls are TRBV7-9 and TRBJ2-1, with 10 positions matching TRBD2. CDR1 is SEHNR and CDR2 is FQNEAQ in the germline V gene (reference sequence). The CDR3 sequence is 17 residues long. The trim removed 6 bases at V and 7 bases at J, leaving 15 bases unmatched. The CDR3 protein is CASRTRGPSGRGNEQFF. The CDR3 DNA reads as TGTGCCAGCAGAACTCGCGGCCCTAGCGGGAGAGGAAATGAGCAGTTCTTC.

The rearrangement joins TRBV14 to TRBJ2-7; 8 nucleotides line up with TRBD1. The germline gives CDR1 SGHDN, CDR2 FVKESK. This CDR3 region has 15 residues. Losses at the gene ends were 4 bases for V and 3 bases for J; bases not matched to a gene: 8. CDR3 protein: CASSRTGQGLYEQYF. CDR3 in DNA: TGTGCCAGCAGCCGGACAGGACAGGGACTCTACGAGCAGTACTTC.

This clone came up once. The chain carries TRBV10-1 and TRBJ2-1; 8 bases line up with TRBD2. CDR1 is WNHNN and CDR2 is SYGVQD in the germline V gene (reference sequence). This CDR3 region has 17 residues. Unmatched junction bases numbered 11, after V lost 0 bases and J lost 7 bases. The CDR3, as DNA: TGCGCCAGCAGTGAGTCTATAACTAGCGGCGGGGGAAATGAGCAGTTCTTC. Residues: CASSESITSGGGNEQFF.

The chain combines TRBV6-5 with TRBJ1-3; 8 positions match TRBD1. V lost 6 bases, J lost 2 bases, and 3 bases stayed unmatched. Germline V lookup: CDR1 MNHEY, CDR2 SVGAGI. This CDR3 contains 14 residues. The DNA of the CDR3 is TGTGCCAGCAGCGACAGGGGACCTGGAAACACCATATATTTT. It codes for CASSDRGPGNTIYF.

The V call is TRBV5-1, the J call TRBJ1-2; TRBD1 matches at 7 bases. V lost 0 bases and J lost 4; bases outside the gene matches: 6. This CDR3 is 15 amino acids long. Germline V lookup: CDR1 SGHRS, CDR2 YFSETQ. CDR3 coding DNA: TGCGCCAGCAGCTTGGATCCCGGGACAGCCTATGGCTACACCTTC. It codes for CASSLDPGTAYGYTF.

V gene TRBV28 combines with J gene TRBJ2-1, with 7 bases fitting TRBD1. Per the germline V gene, CDR1 is MDHEN and CDR2 is SYDVKM. J gave up 9 bases and V 6 bases, and 8 bases lay outside the gene matches. This CDR3 spans 13 amino acids. This CDR3 is CASSQTGWGEQFF. CDR3 bases: TGTGCCAGCAGCCAGACAGGGTGGGGTGAGCAGTTCTTC.

This clone was recorded once. This sequence joins TRBV5-4 and TRBJ1-2; D ambiguous. This CDR3 has 13 residues. The V end lost 4 bases, the J end lost 8 bases, and 15 bases lay between the germline ends. Per germline, CDR1 SGHNT and CDR2 YYREEE (reference sequence). In nucleotides, the CDR3 is TGTGCCAGCAGCCAAGATTTAGACACCGGCTACACCTTC. The encoded protein is CASSQDLDTGYTF. The entire variable domain, with the rest obtained from reference TRBV5-4 and TRBJ1-2, is as follows: ETGVTQSPTHLIKTRGQQVTLRCSSQSGHNTVSWYQQALGQGPQFIFQYYREEENGRGNFPPRFSGLQFPNYSSELNVNALELDDSALYLCASSQDLDTGYTFGSGTRLTVV.

V and J are TRBV9 and TRBJ2-2; D may be TRBD2 (5 bases). The V and J ends lost 0 bases and 2 bases respectively, with 11 bases between them. This CDR3 is built from 16 residues. Germline loops: CDR1 SGDLS, CDR2 YYNGEE. In DNA, the CDR3 is TGTGCCAGCAGCGTAGCGAGGGATGGAAACACCGGGGAGCTGTTTTTT. Its protein product is CASSVARDGNTGELFF.

The chain is built from TRBV13 and TRBJ1-1, with a tentative D call TRBD1 (5 bases). The V end lost 8 bases, the J end lost 0 bases, and 16 bases lay between the germline ends. CDR3 size: 15 residues. CDR1 is PRHDT and CDR2 is FYEKMQ in the germline V gene (reference sequence). The CDR3 DNA reads TGTGCCAGCCTCATACAGGCCGCGATGAACACTGAAGCTTTCTTT. Protein: CASLIQAAMNTEAFF.

The chain combines TRBV7-2 with TRBJ2-7; 15 nucleotides match TRBD2. V trimming: 5 bases; J trimming: 6 bases; junction bases outside the gene matches: 11. The CDR3 is made up of 17 amino acids. Germline V gives CDR1 SGHTA, CDR2 FQGNSA. CDR3 in DNA: TGTGCCAGCAGCCCCCCGGGACTAGCGGGAGGTACTGGCGAGCAGTACTTC. Amino acids: CASSPPGLAGGTGEQYF.

This chain links TRBV2 with TRBJ2-1; D call uncertain. The germline V gene encodes CDR1 SNHLY and CDR2 FYNNEI. The length of the CDR3 is 14 residues. V dropped 2 bases and J dropped 8 bases, with 13 bases sitting between them. CDR3 DNA sequence: TGTGCCAGCAGTGAATTAATCCCCGGTGATGAGCAGTTCTTC. Its translation: CASSELIPGDEQFF.

This sequence joins TRBV12-3 or TRBV12-4 and TRBJ1-2; D perhaps matches TRBD1 (5 bases). The CDR3 length is 13 residues. Deletions cut 5 bases from V and 3 bases from J, with 10 bases between. CDR3 in amino acids: CASSPQGYYGYTF. The CDR3 DNA reads TGTGCCAGCAGTCCCCAGGGCTACTATGGCTACACCTTC.

V is TRBV7-9 and J is TRBJ1-2; 8 nucleotides align to TRBD1. With V trimmed by 1 base and J by 6 bases, 7 bases remained unmatched. This CDR3 is 15 amino acids long. Germline values: CDR1 SEHNR, CDR2 FQNEAQ (reference sequence). DNA for the CDR3: TGTGCCAGCAGCTTAGGGACAGGGTTCCGAGATGGCTACACCTTC. Translating it yields CASSLGTGFRDGYTF.

The chain couples TRBV9 to TRBJ2-7; D unresolved. In germline, CDR1 is SGDLS, CDR2 YYNGEE. The V end was cut by 0 bases, the J end by 3 bases, with 13 bases between. The CDR3 runs 15 residues. The CDR3 loop is CASSVAAGPHYEQYF. In nucleotides, the CDR3 is TGTGCCAGCAGCGTAGCGGCAGGTCCTCACTACGAGCAGTACTTC.

V gene TRBV7-9 combines with J gene TRBJ2-6, with a possible D match to TRBD2 (5 bases). The CDR3 spans 15 residues. With 3 bases removed from V and 0 bases from J, the gap between germline ends came to 6 bases. Germline values: CDR1 SEHNR, CDR2 FQNEAQ (reference sequence). The CDR3 loop is CASSFGSSGANVLTF. CDR3 bases: TGTGCCAGCAGCTTTGGGAGCTCTGGGGCCAACGTCCTGACTTTC.

V is TRBV25-1 and J is TRBJ1-3, with 9 bases lining up with TRBD1. Germline values: CDR1 MGHDK, CDR2 SYGVNS. V shed 6 bases and J 4 bases; nucleotides not matched to a gene: 4. The CDR3 contains 14 residues. The CDR3 sequence is CASSKQGAGNTIYF. In nucleotides, the CDR3 is TGTGCCAGCAGCAAACAGGGGGCAGGAAACACCATATATTTT.

V gene TRBV10-1 combines with J gene TRBJ1-6, with 7 bases fitting TRBD1. V lost 6 bases, J lost 7 bases, and 9 bases stayed unmatched. The CDR3 spans 15 residues. CDR1 WNHNN and CDR2 SYGVQD come from the germline V gene (reference sequence). CDR3 residues: CASRSGTDPNSPLHF. As DNA, the CDR3 is TGCGCCAGCAGATCCGGGACAGATCCCAATTCACCCCTCCACTTT.

The rearrangement uses TRBV9 and TRBJ1-3, with 7 positions matching TRBD1. The CDR3 is 13 amino acids. Germline CDR1 reads SGDLS; CDR2 reads YYNGEE. The V gene end was trimmed by 3 bases and the J gene end by 4 bases; junction bases not matched to a gene: 1. CDR3: CASSGQGGNTIYF. The CDR3 coding sequence is TGTGCCAGCAGCGGACAGGGAGGAAACACCATATATTTT.

CDR3 DNA sequence: TGTGCCAGCAGCTGGGACAGGGGGCGGGATTCACCCCTCCACTTT. This codes for CASSWDRGRDSPLHF. This sequence joins TRBV7-8 and TRBJ1-6; TRBD1 agrees at 12 bases. Trimming cost V 4 bases and J 8 bases; bases outside gene matches: 3. The CDR3 is 15 residues long. Per the germline V gene, CDR1 is SGHVS and CDR2 is FQNEAQ.

The V call is TRBV2, the J call TRBJ2-7, with TRBD1 matching 11 bases. J gave up 2 bases and V 6 bases, and 3 bases lay outside the gene matches. CDR3 length equals 14 residues. Germline lookup yields CDR1 SNHLY and CDR2 FYNNEI. The CDR3 is CASSSGQGAYEQYF. Written as DNA, the CDR3 is TGTGCCAGCAGCTCGGGACAGGGGGCCTACGAGCAGTACTTC.

The rearrangement joins TRBV5-1 to TRBJ2-5; TRBD2 agrees at 14 bases. The CDR3 loop spans 18 amino acids. V lost 1 base to trimming and J lost 2 bases; unmatched junction nucleotides: 7. Germline V gene lookup returns CDR1 SGHRS and CDR2 YFSETQ. CDR3 DNA: TGCGCCAGCAGCTTGAGGGGGACTAGCGGGGGCTCACAAGAGACCCAGTACTTC. Residues: CASSLRGTSGGSQETQYF.

The rearrangement uses TRBV2 and TRBJ2-3; D is uncertain. Trimming left V 5 bases short and J 2 bases short, with 5 bases between. Germline V lookup: CDR1 SNHLY, CDR2 FYNNEI. The CDR3 has 12 amino acids. CDR3 residues: CASSSHTDTQYF. The CDR3 DNA reads as TGTGCCAGCAGTTCCCACACAGATACGCAGTATTTT. Full variable domain (missing parts from reference TRBV2 and TRBJ2-3): EPEVTQTPSHQVTQMGQEVILRCVPISNHLYFYWYRQILGQKVEFLVSFYNNEISEKSEIFDDQFSVERPDGSNFTLKIRSTKLEDSAMYFCASSSHTDTQYFGPGTRLTVL.

The gene calls are TRBV10-3 and TRBJ2-7; 7 bases agree with TRBD2. This CDR3 spans 14 amino acids. V shed 6 bases, J shed 3 bases, and the junction held 8 bases outside the gene matches. Germline CDR1 is ENHRY and CDR2 is SYGVKD. The CDR3 nucleotides are TGTGCCATCAGAGCGGGGACCGGCATCTACGAGCAGTACTTC. Its protein product is CAIRAGTGIYEQYF.

The gene calls are TRBV18 and TRBJ2-1; D possibly corresponds to TRBD1 (6 bases). The ends were cut back, 3 bases at V and 7 bases at J, with 13 bases in the middle. Germline CDR1 KGHSH, CDR2 LQKENI. This CDR3 is built from 14 residues. The CDR3 DNA is TGTGCCAGCTCACCCCGGGACAAGTTAAATGAGCAGTTCTTC. Protein sequence: CASSPRDKLNEQFF.

This sequence joins TRBV10-2 and TRBJ2-1; D remains unclear. V lost 2 bases, J lost 1 base, and 6 bases lay in between. This CDR3 comprises 14 residues. The V gene's germline CDR1 is WSHSY and CDR2 SAAADI. DNA of the CDR3: TGCGCCAGCAGTGAGCGGTATTCCTACAATGAGCAGTTCTTC. As protein: CASSERYSYNEQFF.

In DNA form, the CDR3 reads TGTGCCAGCAGTATAGCGGGAGTGAGTGGGACAGATACGCAGTATTTT. Its protein is CASSIAGVSGTDTQYF. The V gene is TRBV6-4, the J gene TRBJ2-3; 9 nucleotides line up with TRBD2. This CDR3 has 16 amino acids. Losses at the gene ends were 5 bases for V and 3 bases for J; bases not matched to a gene: 9. Looked up from germline, CDR1 is MRHNA and CDR2 is SNTAGT.